The 2 T cell receptor beta chains reported below all come from one sample, sequenced in a study of blood T cell repertoires in COVID-19. The repertoire was sequenced with immunoSEQ multiplex PCR; TCRdb's copy has only in-frame clones and lacks some. The sample consists of 95,000 to 100,000 clones, 87% of them appearing once. The specimen sequenced was peripheral blood. The receptors shown here come from a woman in her thirties with acute or convalescent COVID-19.

J is TRBJ1-6 and V is TRBV9; D is uncertain. Germline assignment: CDR1 SGDLS and CDR2 YYNGEE. The CDR3 is 13 amino acids. Trimming left V 0 bases short and J 7 bases short, with 5 bases between. DNA of the CDR3: TGTGCCAGCAGCGTAGGGGCGAATTCACCCCTCCACTTT. This translates into CASSVGANSPLHF.

The chain combines TRBV9 with TRBJ1-1; D remains ambiguous. Germline CDR1 and CDR2: SGDLS and YYNGEE. V gave up 0 bases and J gave up 0 bases, with 9 bases separating them. CDR3 length: 15 amino acids. The DNA of the CDR3 is TGTGCCAGCAGCGTAGGGGCAGCAATGAACACTGAAGCTTTCTTT. As protein: CASSVGAAMNTEAFF.